A single sample is the source of the 23 T cell receptor beta chains below, sequenced in a study of cytomegalovirus exposure and HLA in healthy donors (dated by TCRdb to the late 2010s). Libraries were made using the immunoSEQ multiplex PCR assay. A mixture of 60 forward primers for TCR Vbeta segments and 13 reverse primers for TCR Jbeta segments was used in the multiplex PCR. TCRdb obtained this table from immuneACCESS and retained in-frame rearrangements with V and J assigned. These tables miss some clones; where compared with another copy, unresolved V genes account for less than half of the shortfall, and the remainder is unexplained. Counted in this sample were 120,000 to 150,000 clones; roughly 79% of them appeared once. 1.5% to 2% of the sample rests with the top ten. Sequencing was carried out using PBMCs. The receptors were sampled from a woman younger than 45 in good health and CMV-seronegative.

The chain carries TRBV5-1 and TRBJ2-5; TRBD2 agrees at 9 bases. The germline gives CDR1 SGHRS, CDR2 YFSETQ. This CDR3 comprises 15 residues. Trimming removed 2 bases from V and 1 base from J; junction bases left unmatched: 3. The CDR3 nucleotides read TGCGCCAGCAGCTTCGGGCGGGGGGGCCAAGAGACCCAGTACTTC. Residues: CASSFGRGGQETQYF.

The sample holds one count of this clone. The chain is built from TRBV15 and TRBJ1-2; TRBD1 might be the D (6 bases). V was clipped by 2 bases and J by 5 bases, with 18 bases between them. The germline gives CDR1 LNHNV, CDR2 YYDKDF (reference sequence). This CDR3 has 16 residues. CDR3 bases: TGTGCCACCAGCAGATCCCGAGGGGAGGGGGTTTATGGCTACACCTTC. It codes for CATSRSRGEGVYGYTF.

The chain couples TRBV6-6 to TRBJ2-3, with D perhaps matching TRBD1 (7 bases). This CDR3 region has 14 residues. The V end was cut by 5 bases, the J end by 0 bases, with 9 bases between. Germline CDR1 is MNHNY and CDR2 is SVGAGI (reference sequence). CDR3 nucleotides: TGTGCCAGCAGTGCAGGGGGGAGCACAGATACGCAGTATTTT. It specifies CASSAGGSTDTQYF.

With regard to this clone: One junction end disagrees with the germline gene, perhaps due to a read error. The chain couples TRBV10-3 to TRBJ1-1, with 7 bases identical to TRBD1. The length of the CDR3 is 14 residues. CDR1 ENHRY and CDR2 SYGVKD come from the germline V gene. The CDR3 protein is CAINGGGVKTEAFF. The CDR3 nucleotides are TGTGCCATCAACGGAGGGGGCGTGAAGACTGAAGCTTTCTTT.

There are a few counts of this clone. The V and J genes are TRBV7-2 and TRBJ2-5, with TRBD1 matching 9 bases. The CDR3 has 14 residues. The germline V gene encodes CDR1 SGHTA and CDR2 FQGNSA. V trimming: 5 bases; J trimming: 5 bases; junction bases outside the gene matches: 6. The DNA of the CDR3 is TGTGCCAGCAGCCGGGACAGGGCCGCGGAGACCCAGTACTTC. Amino acids: CASSRDRAAETQYF.

The chain is built from TRBV6-1 and TRBJ2-7, with 7 bases identical to TRBD1. Germline loops: CDR1 MNHNS, CDR2 SASEGT. With 0 bases clipped from V and 2 bases from J, the junction kept 4 bases outside the gene matches. The CDR3 contains 15 residues. CDR3 coding DNA: TGTGCCAGCAGTGAAGCAAGCCAGGGGGCCTACGAGCAGTACTTC. This translates into CASSEASQGAYEQYF.

The rearrangement links TRBV5-1 to TRBJ2-2; 8 bases are a match to TRBD1. Germline lookup yields CDR1 SGHRS and CDR2 YFSETQ. The length of the CDR3 is 15 residues. The trim removed 4 bases at V and 4 bases at J, leaving 6 bases unmatched. CDR3 loop: CASSPNTGGTGELFF. As DNA, the CDR3 is TGCGCCAGCAGCCCAAACACAGGGGGCACCGGGGAGCTGTTTTTT.

This chain connects TRBV6-1 to TRBJ1-1, with TRBD1 matching 9 bases. Germline V gene data show CDR1 as MNHNS and CDR2 as SASEGT. The V segment lost 4 bases and the J segment 2 bases; nucleotides outside the gene matches: 2. The CDR3 length is 14 residues. CDR3: CASSVQGANTEAFF. The DNA for the CDR3 is TGTGCCAGCAGTGTACAGGGGGCCAACACTGAAGCTTTCTTT.

The chain recombines TRBV6-5 with TRBJ2-7, with 9 nucleotides matching TRBD1. The CDR3 spans 13 residues. Losses at the gene ends were 7 bases for V and 4 bases for J; bases not matched to a gene: 5. Germline V lookup: CDR1 MNHEY, CDR2 SVGAGI. The CDR3 region has the DNA TGTGCCAGCAAACCGGGACAGGGTTACGAGCAGTACTTC. Residues: CASKPGQGYEQYF.

The chain has TRBV30 and TRBJ1-3, with a tentative D call TRBD1 (5 bases). CDR3 size: 13 residues. CDR1 is GTSNPN and CDR2 is SVGIG in the germline V gene (reference sequence). Trimming stripped 0 bases from V and 6 bases from J, with 9 bases between. CDR3 region: CAWSVQVENTIYF. DNA of the CDR3: TGTGCCTGGAGTGTACAGGTCGAAAACACCATATATTTT. Based on the CDR3 plus reference TRBV30 and TRBJ1-3, the full variable domain is SQTIHQWPATLVQPVGSPLSLECTVEGTSNPNLYWYRQAAGRGLQLLFYSVGIGQISSEVPQNLSASRPQDRQFILSSKKLLLSDSGFYLCAWSVQVENTIYFGEGSWLTVV.

The rearrangement links TRBV5-5 to TRBJ1-2; the match to TRBD1 covers 10 bases. Germline CDR1 reads SGHKS; CDR2 reads YYEKEE (reference sequence). J was trimmed by 3 bases and V by 4 bases; bases with no gene match: 3. There are 14 residues in the CDR3. This chain's CDR3 is CASSLGTGDYGYTF. The CDR3 DNA is TGTGCCAGCAGCCTGGGGACAGGGGACTATGGCTACACCTTC.

This clone was found a few times. The V and J genes are TRBV11-2 and TRBJ2-7, with 8 bases aligning to TRBD1. The CDR3 is 15 amino acids. The germline CDR1 and CDR2 sequences are SGHAT and FQNNGV. V was pared by 5 bases and J by 3 bases, with 9 bases of the junction left unmatched. The chain's CDR3 is CASSGNRGNLYEQYF. In DNA form, the CDR3 reads TGTGCCAGCAGCGGGAACAGGGGGAACCTCTACGAGCAGTACTTC. Complete variable domain (other parts from reference TRBV11-2 and TRBJ2-7): EAGVAQSPRYKIIEKRQSVAFWCNPISGHATLYWYQQILGQGPKLLIQFQNNGVVDDSQLPKDRFSAERLKGVDSTLKIQPAKLEDSAVYLCASSGNRGNLYEQYFGPGTRLTVT.

Concerning this clone itself: The same CDR3 also results from other DNA sequences found in this sample. The DNA of the CDR3 is TGCGCCAGCAGCTTGGACAGGAGCACAGATACGCAGTATTTT. Protein sequence: CASSLDRSTDTQYF. The chain carries TRBV5-1 and TRBJ2-3; D is perhaps TRBD1 (5 bases). The germline V gene has CDR1 SGHRS and CDR2 YFSETQ. The CDR3 runs 14 residues. The V end lost 0 bases, the J end lost 0 bases, and 5 bases lay between the germline ends. Full variable domain (remainder filled in from reference TRBV5-1 and TRBJ2-3): KAGVTQTPRYLIKTRGQQVTLSCSPISGHRSVSWYQQTPGQGLQFLFEYFSETQRNKGNFPGRFSGRQFSNSRSEMNVSTLELGDSALYLCASSLDRSTDTQYFGPGTRLTVL.

The chain joins TRBV4-1 to TRBJ1-6, with D possibly matching TRBD1 (6 bases). Germline-derived CDR1 and CDR2 are MGHRA and YSYEKL. This CDR3 is built from 16 residues. Trimming took 2 bases from V and 6 from J, leaving 14 bases between them. This chain's CDR3 is CASSQSGVLGNSPLHF. The CDR3 DNA sequence: TGCGCCAGCAGCCAATCAGGGGTTTTAGGTAATTCACCCCTCCACTTT.

The chain combines TRBV7-2 with TRBJ1-4; D remains ambiguous. CDR3 length: 14 amino acids. Germline V lookup: CDR1 SGHTA, CDR2 FQGNSA. V lost 3 bases and J 1 base, leaving 6 bases between the germline ends. CDR3 DNA: TGTGCCAGCAGCTTGAGGTTAACTAATGAAAAACTGTTTTTT. This translates into CASSLRLTNEKLFF.

The CDR3 spells CASSPGQPGGETQYF. The DNA for the CDR3 is TGTGCCAGTAGTCCGGGACAGCCCGGTGGAGAGACCCAGTACTTC. The chain recombines TRBV19 with TRBJ2-5, with 7 nucleotides matching TRBD1. The V gene end was trimmed by 5 bases and the J gene end by 4 bases; junction bases not matched to a gene: 10. Germline V gene sequence: CDR1 LNHDA, CDR2 SQIVND (reference sequence). This CDR3 region has 15 residues.

This clone has just one count. The CDR3 region is CASSTRLAENIQYF. CDR3 nucleotides: TGTGCCAGCAGTACCCGACTAGCGGAAAACATTCAGTACTTC. This chain joins TRBV6-5 and TRBJ2-4, with 9 bases identical to TRBD2. The germline V gene encodes CDR1 MNHEY and CDR2 SVGAGI. J lost 5 bases, V lost 5 bases, and 4 bases had no gene match. CDR3 length equals 14 residues.

The chain joins TRBV18 to TRBJ1-1, with TRBD1 matching 10 bases. The CDR3 sequence is 15 residues long. CDR1 is KGHSH and CDR2 is LQKENI in the germline V gene. V was clipped by 6 bases and J by 8 bases; unmatched bases: 12. CDR3 DNA sequence: TGTGCCAGCTCTTACGGCCCGGACAGGGGGAACGAAGCTTTCTTT. Its protein product is CASSYGPDRGNEAFF.

Comments on this clone: The junction differs from germline at one of its ends, possibly a read error. The chain carries TRBV7-7 and TRBJ1-4; D gene uncertain. Germline V lookup: CDR1 SSHAT, CDR2 FNYEAQ (reference sequence). CDR3 size: 13 residues. The CDR3 sequence is CASSLDRGEKLFF. In DNA, the CDR3 is TGTGCTAGCAGCTTAGATCGAGGTGAAAAACTGTTTTTT.

J is TRBJ2-5 and V is TRBV5-6, with 11 bases lining up with TRBD2. This CDR3 has 15 residues. The V gene's germline CDR1 is SGHDT and CDR2 YYEEEE. The trim removed 0 bases at V and 13 bases at J, leaving 11 bases unmatched. The CDR3 DNA reads TGTGCCAGCAGCTTGGGGACTAGCGGGCTTCTTCTCCCGTACTTC. It codes for CASSLGTSGLLLPYF.

This clone was seen more than once but under ten times. The V and J genes are TRBV2 and TRBJ2-1, with a tentative D call TRBD2 (6 bases). V gave up 2 bases and J gave up 0 bases, with 8 bases separating them. This CDR3 is 15 amino acids long. Germline-derived CDR1 and CDR2 are SNHLY and FYNNEI. CDR3 loop: CASSERGNSYNEQFF. The CDR3, as DNA: TGTGCCAGCAGTGAACGGGGGAACTCCTACAATGAGCAGTTCTTC.

This chain uses TRBV2 with TRBJ1-6, with TRBD1 matching over 7 bases. The V and J ends lost 7 bases and 7 bases, in that order; junction bases with no gene match: 4. CDR1 and CDR2 (germline): SNHLY, FYNNEI. The CDR3 is 13 amino acids. The CDR3 here is CASTGTANSPLHF. The CDR3 DNA reads as TGTGCCAGCACCGGGACAGCGAATTCACCCCTCCACTTT.

This chain uses TRBV2 with TRBJ2-7; 9 bases agree with TRBD1. This CDR3 spans 15 amino acids. V trimming: 8 bases; J trimming: 4 bases; junction bases outside the gene matches: 12. CDR1 is SNHLY, CDR2 FYNNEI, per germline. The CDR3 spells CASRSSDRGWYEQYF. The CDR3, as DNA: TGTGCCAGCCGAAGCTCTGACAGGGGGTGGTACGAGCAGTACTTC.